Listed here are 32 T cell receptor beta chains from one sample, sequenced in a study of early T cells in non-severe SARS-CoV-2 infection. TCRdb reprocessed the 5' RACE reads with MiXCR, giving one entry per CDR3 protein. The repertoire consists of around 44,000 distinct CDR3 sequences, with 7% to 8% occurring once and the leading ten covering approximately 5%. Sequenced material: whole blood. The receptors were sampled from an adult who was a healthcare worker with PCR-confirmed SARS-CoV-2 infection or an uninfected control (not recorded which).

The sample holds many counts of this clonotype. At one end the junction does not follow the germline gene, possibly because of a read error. Written as DNA, the CDR3 is TGTGCCAGCAGGTTAGATGCGGGCACTGAAGCTTTCTTT. It yields the protein CASRLDAGTEAFF. The chain couples TRBV12-3 or TRBV12-4 to TRBJ1-1; no clear D gene. The CDR3 runs 13 residues.

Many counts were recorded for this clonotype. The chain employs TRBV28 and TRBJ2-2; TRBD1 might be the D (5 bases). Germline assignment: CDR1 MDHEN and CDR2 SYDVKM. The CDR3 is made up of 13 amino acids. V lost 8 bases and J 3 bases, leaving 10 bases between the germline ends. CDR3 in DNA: TGTGCCAGCGGCGCGACAGACACCGGGGAGCTGTTTTTT. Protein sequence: CASGATDTGELFF.

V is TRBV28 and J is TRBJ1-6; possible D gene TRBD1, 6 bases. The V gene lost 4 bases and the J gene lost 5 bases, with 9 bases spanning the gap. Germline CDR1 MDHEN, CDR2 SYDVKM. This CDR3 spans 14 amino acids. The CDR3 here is CASSSHRDNSPLHF. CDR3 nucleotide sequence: TGTGCCAGCAGTTCCCACAGGGATAATTCACCCCTCCACTTT.

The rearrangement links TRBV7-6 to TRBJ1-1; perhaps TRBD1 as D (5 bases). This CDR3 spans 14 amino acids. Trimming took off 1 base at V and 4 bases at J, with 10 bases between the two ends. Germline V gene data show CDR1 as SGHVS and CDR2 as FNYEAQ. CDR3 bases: TGTGCCAGCAGCTTAGGGGGACCGGTCACTGAAGCTTTCTTT. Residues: CASSLGGPVTEAFF.

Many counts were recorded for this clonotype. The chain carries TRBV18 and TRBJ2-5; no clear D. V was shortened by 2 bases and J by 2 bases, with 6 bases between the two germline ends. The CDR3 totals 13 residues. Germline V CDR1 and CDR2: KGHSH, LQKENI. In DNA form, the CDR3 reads TGTGCCAGCTCACCATCGACTCAAGAGACCCAGTACTTC. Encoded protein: CASSPSTQETQYF.

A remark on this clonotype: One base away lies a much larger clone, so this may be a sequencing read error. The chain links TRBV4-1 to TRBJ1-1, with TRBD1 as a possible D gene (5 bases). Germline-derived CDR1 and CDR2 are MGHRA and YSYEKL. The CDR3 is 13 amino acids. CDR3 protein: CTSSQVTETEAFF. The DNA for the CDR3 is TGCACCAGCAGCCAAGTGACAGAGACTGAAGCTTTCTTT.

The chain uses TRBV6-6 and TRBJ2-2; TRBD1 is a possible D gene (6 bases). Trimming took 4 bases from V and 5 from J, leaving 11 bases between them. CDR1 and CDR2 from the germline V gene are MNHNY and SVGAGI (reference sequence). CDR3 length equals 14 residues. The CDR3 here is CASSFDRWTGELFF. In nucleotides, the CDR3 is TGTGCCAGCAGTTTTGACAGGTGGACCGGGGAGCTGTTTTTT.

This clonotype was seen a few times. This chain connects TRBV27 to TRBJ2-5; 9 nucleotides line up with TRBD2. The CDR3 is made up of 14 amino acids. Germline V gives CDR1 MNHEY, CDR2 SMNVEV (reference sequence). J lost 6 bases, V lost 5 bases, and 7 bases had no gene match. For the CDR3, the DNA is TGTGCCAGCAGTGGGAGCGGGGGGAGTAAGACCCAGTACTTC. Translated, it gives CASSGSGGSKTQYF.

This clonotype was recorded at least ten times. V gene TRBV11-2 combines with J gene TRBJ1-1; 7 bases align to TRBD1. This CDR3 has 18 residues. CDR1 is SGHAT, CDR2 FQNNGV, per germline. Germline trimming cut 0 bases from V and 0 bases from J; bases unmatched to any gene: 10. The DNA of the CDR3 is TGTGCCAGCAGCTTAGAGCCGGGACAGTATGATTTGAACACTGAAGCTTTCTTT. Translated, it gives CASSLEPGQYDLNTEAFF.

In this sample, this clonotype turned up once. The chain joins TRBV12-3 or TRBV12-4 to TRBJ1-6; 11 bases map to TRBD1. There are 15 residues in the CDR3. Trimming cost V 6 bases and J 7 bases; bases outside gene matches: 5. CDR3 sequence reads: CASRTGTGGNSPLHF. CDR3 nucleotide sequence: TGTGCCAGCAGGACCGGGACAGGGGGAAATTCACCCCTCCACTTT.

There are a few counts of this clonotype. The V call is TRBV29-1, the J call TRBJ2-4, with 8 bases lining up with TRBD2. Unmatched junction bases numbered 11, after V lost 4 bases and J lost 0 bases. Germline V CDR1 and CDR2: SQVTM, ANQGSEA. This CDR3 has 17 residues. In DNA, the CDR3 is TGCAGCGTTGGATCGGGGGGGATTAAACTAGCCAAAAACATTCAGTACTTC. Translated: CSVGSGGIKLAKNIQYF.

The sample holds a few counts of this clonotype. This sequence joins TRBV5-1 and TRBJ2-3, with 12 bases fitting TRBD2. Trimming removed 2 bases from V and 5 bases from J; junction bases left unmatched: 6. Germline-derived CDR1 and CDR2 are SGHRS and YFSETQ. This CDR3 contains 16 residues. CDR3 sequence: CASSFPSGGAEDTQYF. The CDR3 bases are TGCGCCAGCAGCTTCCCTAGCGGGGGGGCCGAAGATACGCAGTATTTT.

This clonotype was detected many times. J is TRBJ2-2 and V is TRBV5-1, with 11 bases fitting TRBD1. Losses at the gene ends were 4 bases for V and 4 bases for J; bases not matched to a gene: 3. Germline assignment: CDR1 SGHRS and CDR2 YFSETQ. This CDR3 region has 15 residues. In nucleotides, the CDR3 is TGCGCCAGCAGCACGGACAGGGGGCGCACCGGGGAGCTGTTTTTT. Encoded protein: CASSTDRGRTGELFF.

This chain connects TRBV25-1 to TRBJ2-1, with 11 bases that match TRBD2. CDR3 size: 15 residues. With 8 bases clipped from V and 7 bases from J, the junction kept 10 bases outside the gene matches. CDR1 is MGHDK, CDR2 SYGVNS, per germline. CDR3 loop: CASGHSGGARNEQFF. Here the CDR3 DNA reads TGTGCCAGCGGACATAGCGGGGGGGCTCGGAATGAGCAGTTCTTC.

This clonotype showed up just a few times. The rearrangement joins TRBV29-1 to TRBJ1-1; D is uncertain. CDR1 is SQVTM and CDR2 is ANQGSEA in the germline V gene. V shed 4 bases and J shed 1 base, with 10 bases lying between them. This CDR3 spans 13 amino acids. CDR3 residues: CSVARPENTEAFF. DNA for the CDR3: TGCAGCGTTGCACGGCCAGAGAACACTGAAGCTTTCTTT.

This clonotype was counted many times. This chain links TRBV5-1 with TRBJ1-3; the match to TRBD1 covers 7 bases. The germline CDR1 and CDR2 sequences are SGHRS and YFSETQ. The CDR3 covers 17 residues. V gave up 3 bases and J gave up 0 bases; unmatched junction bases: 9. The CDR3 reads CASSSGTVSFSGNTIYF. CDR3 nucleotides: TGCGCCAGCAGCTCCGGGACAGTCTCCTTCTCTGGAAACACCATATATTTT.

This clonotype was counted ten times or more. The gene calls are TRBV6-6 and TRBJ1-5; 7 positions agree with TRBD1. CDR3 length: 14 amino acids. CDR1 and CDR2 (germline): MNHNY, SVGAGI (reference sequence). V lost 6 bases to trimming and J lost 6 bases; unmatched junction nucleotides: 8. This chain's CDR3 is CASSPKQGSQPQHF. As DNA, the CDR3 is TGTGCCAGCAGCCCTAAACAGGGGAGTCAGCCCCAGCATTTT.

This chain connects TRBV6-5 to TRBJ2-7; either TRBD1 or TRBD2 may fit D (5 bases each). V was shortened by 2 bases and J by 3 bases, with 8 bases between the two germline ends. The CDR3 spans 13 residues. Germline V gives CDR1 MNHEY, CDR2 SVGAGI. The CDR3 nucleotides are TGTGCCAGCAGTTACGGGGACGGCTACGAGCAGTACTTC. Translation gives CASSYGDGYEQYF.

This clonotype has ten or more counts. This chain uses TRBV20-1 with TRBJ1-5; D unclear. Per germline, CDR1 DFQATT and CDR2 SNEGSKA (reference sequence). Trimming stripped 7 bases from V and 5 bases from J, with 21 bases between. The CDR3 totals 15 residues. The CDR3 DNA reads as TGCAGTGTTACTTCCCGACTTACCTCTCATCAGCCCCAGCATTTT. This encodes CSVTSRLTSHQPQHF.

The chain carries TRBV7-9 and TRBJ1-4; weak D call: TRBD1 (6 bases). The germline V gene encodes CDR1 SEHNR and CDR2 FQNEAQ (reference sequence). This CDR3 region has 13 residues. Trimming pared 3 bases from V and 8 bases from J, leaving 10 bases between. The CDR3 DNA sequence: TGTGCCAGCAGCTTCAGGGGAGAAGAAAAACTGTTTTTT. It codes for CASSFRGEEKLFF.

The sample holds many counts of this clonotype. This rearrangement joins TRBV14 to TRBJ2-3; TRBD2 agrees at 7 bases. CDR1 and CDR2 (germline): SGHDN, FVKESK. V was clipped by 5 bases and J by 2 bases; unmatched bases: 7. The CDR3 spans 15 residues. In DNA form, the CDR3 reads TGTGCCAGCAGCAAGGGGAGGGGCCTCACAGATACGCAGTATTTT. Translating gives CASSKGRGLTDTQYF.

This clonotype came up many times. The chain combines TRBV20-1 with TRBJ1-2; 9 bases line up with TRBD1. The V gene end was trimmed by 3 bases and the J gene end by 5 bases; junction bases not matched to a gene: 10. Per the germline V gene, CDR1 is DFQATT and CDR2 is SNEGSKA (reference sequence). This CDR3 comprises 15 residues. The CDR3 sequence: CSASRDRDTGYGYTF. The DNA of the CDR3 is TGCAGTGCTAGCCGGGACAGGGACACTGGGTATGGCTACACCTTC.

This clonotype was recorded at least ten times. The CDR3 is CASSLSANEQFF. CDR3 sequence (DNA): TGTGCCAGCAGTTTATCGGCTAATGAGCAGTTCTTC. The chain links TRBV27 to TRBJ2-1; D gene unclear. V shed 0 bases and J shed 7 bases, with 4 bases lying between them. Germline-derived CDR1 and CDR2 are MNHEY and SMNVEV (reference sequence). This CDR3 is built from 12 residues.

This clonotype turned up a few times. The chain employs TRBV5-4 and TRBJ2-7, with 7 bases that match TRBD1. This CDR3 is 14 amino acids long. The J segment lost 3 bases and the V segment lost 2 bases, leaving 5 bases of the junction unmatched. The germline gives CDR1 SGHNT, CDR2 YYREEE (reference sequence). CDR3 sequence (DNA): TGTGCCAGCAGCTTTAAGGACAGGCGCTACGAGCAGTACTTC. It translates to CASSFKDRRYEQYF.

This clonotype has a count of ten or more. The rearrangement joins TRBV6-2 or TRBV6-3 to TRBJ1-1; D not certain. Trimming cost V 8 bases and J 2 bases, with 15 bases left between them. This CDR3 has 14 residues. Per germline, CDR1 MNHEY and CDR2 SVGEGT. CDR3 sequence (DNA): TGTGCCAGCGAACTAGGACGGCTAAACACTGAAGCTTTCTTT. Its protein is CASELGRLNTEAFF.

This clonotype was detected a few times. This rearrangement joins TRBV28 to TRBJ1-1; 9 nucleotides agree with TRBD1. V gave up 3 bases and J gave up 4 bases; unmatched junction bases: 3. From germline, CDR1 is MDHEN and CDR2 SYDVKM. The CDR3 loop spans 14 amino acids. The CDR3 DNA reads TGTGCCAGCAGTTTTGTGACAGGGGGCACTGAAGCTTTCTTT. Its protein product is CASSFVTGGTEAFF.

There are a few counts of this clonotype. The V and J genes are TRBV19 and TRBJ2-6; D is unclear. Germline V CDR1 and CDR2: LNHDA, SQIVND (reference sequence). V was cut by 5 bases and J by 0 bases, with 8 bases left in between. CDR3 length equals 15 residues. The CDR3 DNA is TGTGCCAGTAGTCCGCGACACTCTGGGGCCAACGTCCTGACTTTC. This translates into CASSPRHSGANVLTF.

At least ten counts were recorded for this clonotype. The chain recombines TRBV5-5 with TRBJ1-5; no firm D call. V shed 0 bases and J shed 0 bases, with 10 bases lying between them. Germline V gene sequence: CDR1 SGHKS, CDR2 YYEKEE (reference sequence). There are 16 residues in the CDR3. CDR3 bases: TGTGCCAGCAGCTTGGCGGCCACCTATAGCAATCAGCCCCAGCATTTT. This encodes CASSLAATYSNQPQHF.

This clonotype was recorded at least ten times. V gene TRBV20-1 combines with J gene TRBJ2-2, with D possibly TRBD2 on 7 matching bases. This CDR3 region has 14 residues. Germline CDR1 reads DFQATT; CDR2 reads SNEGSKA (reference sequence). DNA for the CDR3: TGCAGAGCCCGGGGGGCAGGGAACACCGGGGAGCTGTTTTTT. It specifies CRARGAGNTGELFF.

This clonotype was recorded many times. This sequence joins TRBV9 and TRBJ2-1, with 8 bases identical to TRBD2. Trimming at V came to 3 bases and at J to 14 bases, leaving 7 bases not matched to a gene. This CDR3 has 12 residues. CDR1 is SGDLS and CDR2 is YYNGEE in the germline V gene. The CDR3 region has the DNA TGTGCCAGCAGCGCAACCGGGGGGGATAAGTTCTTC. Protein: CASSATGGDKFF.

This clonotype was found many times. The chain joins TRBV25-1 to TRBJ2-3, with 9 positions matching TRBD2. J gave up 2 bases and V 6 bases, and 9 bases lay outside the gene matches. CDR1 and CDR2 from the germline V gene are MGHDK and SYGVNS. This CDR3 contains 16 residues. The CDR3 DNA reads TGTGCCAGCAGCAAGATTCTAGCGGGGAACACAGATACGCAGTATTTT. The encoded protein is CASSKILAGNTDTQYF.

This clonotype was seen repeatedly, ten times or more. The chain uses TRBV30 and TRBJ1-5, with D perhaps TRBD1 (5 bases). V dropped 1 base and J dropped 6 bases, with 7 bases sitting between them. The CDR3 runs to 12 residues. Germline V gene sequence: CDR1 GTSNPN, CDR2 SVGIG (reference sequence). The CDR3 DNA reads TGTGCCTGGAGTGCGGGGACTCAGCCCCAGCATTTT. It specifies CAWSAGTQPQHF.